A selection of T cell receptor beta chains follows, all from one sample in a study of T-cell reconstitution after alpha-beta-depleted transplantation in children. One entry per CDR3 protein, called by TCRdb with MiXCR from the PCR reads. Of 200,000 to 250,000 distinct CDR3 sequences in the sample, 12% are singletons; the top ten hold around 3%. Sequenced material: PBMCs from the stem cell graft donor, taken from the stem cell graft. All receptors come from a human donor who donated a stem cell graft to a child with acute lymphoblastic leukemia. CDR3s include the opening cysteine and the closing phenylalanine or tryptophan. Each record gives: V gene, D gene, clone size, J gene, CDR3 DNA, CDR3 protein. A D gene is named only where the DNA matches it firmly. Clone size is stated in some rows and not others, as once, few, many or a class when expanded.

TRBV4-3	TRBD1	-	TRBJ2-4	TGCGCCAGCAGCCAAGACGCAGGGGGAGTCAAAAACATTCAGTACTTC	CASSQDAGGVKNIQYF
TRBV7-2	TRBD2	many	TRBJ2-5	TGTGCCAGCAGCTTATCGGGGGGGGAGACCCAGTACTTC	CASSLSGGETQYF
TRBV29-1	-	many	TRBJ1-1	TGCAGCTCCTTATCGGGGGGATATAGCACTGAAGCTTTCTTT	CSSLSGGYSTEAFF
TRBV20-1	-	many	TRBJ2-7	TGCAGTGCGAATGACAGAGCCTACGAGCAGTACTTC	CSANDRAYEQYF
TRBV27	-	many	TRBJ1-5	TGTGCCAGCAGTTTTGTCAAGGGGGATCAGCCCCAGCATTTT	CASSFVKGDQPQHF
TRBV30	-	few	TRBJ2-1	TGTGCCTGGAGCACAAGCTCCTACAATGAGCAGTTCTTC	CAWSTSSYNEQFF
TRBV7-2	TRBD2	many	TRBJ2-3	TGTGCCAGCAGCGTTGACGCGGGAGTGGGGACAGATACGCAGTATTTT	CASSVDAGVGTDTQYF
TRBV6-1	-	many	TRBJ2-1	TGTGCCAGCAGTCGAAACGGGCAGTCATACATTGACAATGAGCAGTTCTTC	CASSRNGQSYIDNEQFF
TRBV5-1	-	many	TRBJ2-5	TGCGCCAGCAGCTTGGGCCAGGGAATGCAGACCCAGTACTTC	CASSLGQGMQTQYF
TRBV13	-	many	TRBJ2-7	TGTGCCAGCAGCTTGGAAGTCGCCCCCTACGAGCAGTACTTC	CASSLEVAPYEQYF
TRBV5-1	-	many	TRBJ1-4	TGCGCCAGCAGCTTGCTCCAGGGGACTGATGAAAAACTGTTTTTT	CASSLLQGTDEKLFF
TRBV6-2/TRBV6-3	-	many	TRBJ2-1	TGTGCCAGCAGTTTCGAGGGGTTTGAGCAGTTCTTC	CASSFEGFEQFF
TRBV12-3/TRBV12-4	-	many	TRBJ2-7	TGTGCCAGCAGTTTTCGGAACAGAAGATACGAGCAGTACTTC	CASSFRNRRYEQYF
TRBV6-4	-	many	TRBJ1-1	TGTGCCAGCAGGACGGGGCTCCCAAGAAGGAACACTGAAGCTTTCTTT	CASRTGLPRRNTEAFF
TRBV6-5	-	many	TRBJ1-2	TGTGCCAGCAGTTACTCGGGTAGCGGGCCTGGGGGCTACACCTTC	CASSYSGSGPGGYTF
TRBV20-1	-	many	TRBJ2-5	TGCAGTGCGGAGAGGGCCAGGAGTCAAGAGACCCAGTACTTC	CSAERARSQETQYF
TRBV19	TRBD1	-	TRBJ1-5	TGTGCCAGTACCTGGGGTACAGGGGGCAGGGGCAATCAGCCCCAGCATTTT	CASTWGTGGRGNQPQHF
TRBV4-1	TRBD2	many	TRBJ2-7	TGCGCCAGCAGCCAAGATCTTACTAGCGGGGTCGAGCAGTACTTC	CASSQDLTSGVEQYF
TRBV10-3	-	many	TRBJ1-5	TGTGCCATCAGTGTCGACCCCGAGGGGCAGCCCCAGCATTTT	CAISVDPEGQPQHF
TRBV20-1	TRBD1	many	TRBJ1-5	TGCAGTGCTAGGACCGGACAGGGGCTTAATCAGCCCCAGCATTTT	CSARTGQGLNQPQHF
TRBV5-1	TRBD2	few	TRBJ2-1	TGCGCCAGCAGCTTGAATCCTAGCGGGAGTGGGAATGAGCAGTTCTTC	CASSLNPSGSGNEQFF
TRBV4-2	-	many	TRBJ1-3	TGTGCCAGCAGCCAAGCGTCTGGAAACACCATATATTTT	CASSQASGNTIYF
TRBV28	-	many	TRBJ1-5	TGTGCCAGCAGCCCCCCGGGTCCCAATCAGCCCCAGCATTTT	CASSPPGPNQPQHF
TRBV20-1	-	many	TRBJ2-2	TGCAGTGCTGGGCTCTACGTGGCGTCCGGGGAGCTGTTTTTT	CSAGLYVASGELFF
TRBV15	-	many	TRBJ2-2	TGTGCCACCAGCCTCCCGACAGGCACCGGGGAGCTGTTTTTT	CATSLPTGTGELFF